The clone carrying this T cell receptor (beta chain) was found a few times. Its antigen remains unknown. Each CDR3 protein is one row after TCRdb ran MiXCR on the RT-PCR reads. The table has roughly 500,000 distinct CDR3 sequences, approximately 15% seen once. The data are from a study of response to subunit inactivated influenza vaccine. Study-level results: With each seasonal influenza vaccination, the authors suggested, few new T cells are recruited.

Germline assignment: CDR1 DFQATT and CDR2 SNEGSKA (reference sequence). The CDR3 is 13 amino acids. Unmatched junction bases numbered 4, after V lost 6 bases and J lost 6 bases. This TCR was recovered from a man aged 50-75 years who received an inactivated influenza vaccine. The source was CD4+ T cells sorted from PBMCs, collected roughly 24 months after vaccination. The chain employs TRBV20-1 and TRBJ2-1; 11 nucleotides line up with TRBD2. CDR3 residues: CSAPGTSGNEQFF. The CDR3 DNA follows: TGCAGTGCACCCGGGACTAGCGGCAATGAGCAGTTCTTC.